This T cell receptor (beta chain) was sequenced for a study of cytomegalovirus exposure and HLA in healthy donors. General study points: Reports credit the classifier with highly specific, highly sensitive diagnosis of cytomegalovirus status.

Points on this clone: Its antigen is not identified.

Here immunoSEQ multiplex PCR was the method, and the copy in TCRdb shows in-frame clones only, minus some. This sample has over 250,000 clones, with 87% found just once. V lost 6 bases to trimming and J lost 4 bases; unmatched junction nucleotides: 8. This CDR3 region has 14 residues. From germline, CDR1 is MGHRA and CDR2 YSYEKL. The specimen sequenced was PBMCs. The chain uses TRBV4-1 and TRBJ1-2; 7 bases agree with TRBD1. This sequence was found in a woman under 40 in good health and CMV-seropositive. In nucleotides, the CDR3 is TGCGCCAGCAGTCGACAGGGCTCCAGCTATGGCTACACCTTC. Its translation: CASSRQGSSYGYTF.